These T cell receptor beta chains were read from a single sample in a study of beta chain features in type 1 diabetes. Data came from immunoSEQ multiplex PCR; TCRdb stores just in-frame clones and leaves some out. The data show roughly 170,000 clones, with about an eighth seen just once and less than 0.7% held by the top ten. The sequencing sample was made of central memory CD4+ T cells from blood. The receptors stem from a young woman in good health. CDR3s include the opening cysteine and the closing phenylalanine or tryptophan. A D gene is named only where the DNA matches it firmly. Clone sizes are given selectively: once, few, many, or a class where the clone is expanded.

J: TRBJ2-1; size: .; V: TRBV9; D: .; CDR3: CASSIQASYYNEQFF; DNA: TGTGCCAGCAGCATACAAGCGAGCTACTACAATGAGCAGTTCTTC
J: TRBJ1-2; size: .; V: TRBV7-2; D: TRBD1; CDR3: CASSPYRTGRDGYTF; DNA: TGTGCCAGCAGCCCGTATAGGACAGGGCGGGATGGCTACACCTTC
J: TRBJ1-4; size: few; V: TRBV18; D: TRBD1; CDR3: CASSPSQGIEKLFF; DNA: TGTGCCAGCTCACCGTCACAGGGGATTGAAAAACTGTTTTTT
J: TRBJ2-5; size: few; V: TRBV30; D: .; CDR3: CAWVSGPEGETQYF; DNA: TGTGCCTGGGTTAGCGGACCCGAAGGGGAGACCCAGTACTTC
J: TRBJ2-5; size: few; V: TRBV15; D: .; CDR3: CATGHFQETQYF; DNA: TGTGCCACCGGACACTTTCAAGAGACCCAGTACTTC
J: TRBJ2-7; size: few; V: TRBV7-2; D: TRBD1; CDR3: CASSFGTGSSSYEQYF; DNA: TGTGCCAGCAGCTTCGGGACAGGGAGTTCGTCGTACGAGCAGTACTTC
J: TRBJ2-7; size: .; V: TRBV11-1; D: .; CDR3: CASSPEGGLPSYEQYF; DNA: TGTGCCAGCAGCCCTGAGGGGGGACTACCTTCCTACGAGCAGTACTTC
J: TRBJ1-2; size: .; V: TRBV7-2; D: .; CDR3: CASSQGGAQTSFYGYTF; DNA: TGTGCCAGCAGCCAAGGGGGGGCACAGACATCGTTCTATGGCTACACCTTC
J: TRBJ2-2; size: few; V: TRBV7-2; D: TRBD2; CDR3: CASSATGTRNTGELFF; DNA: TGTGCCAGCAGCGCCACCGGGACTAGGAACACCGGGGAGCTGTTTTTT
J: TRBJ1-2; size: few; V: TRBV6-1; D: TRBD1; CDR3: CASSEPGQGSHGYTF; DNA: TGTGCCAGCAGTGAACCGGGACAGGGGAGTCATGGCTACACCTTC
J: TRBJ2-2; size: few; V: TRBV9; D: .; CDR3: CASSAVGVNTGELFF; DNA: TGTGCCAGCAGCGCCGTAGGGGTGAACACCGGGGAGCTGTTTTTT
J: TRBJ2-3; size: few; V: TRBV7-9; D: TRBD2; CDR3: CASSDSSGTGGDTQYF; DNA: TGTGCCAGCAGCGACTCTAGCGGGACGGGGGGAGATACGCAGTATTTT
J: TRBJ2-1; size: .; V: TRBV29-1; D: TRBD2; CDR3: CSVSGALAGVNEQFF; DNA: TGCAGCGTCTCTGGGGCACTAGCGGGAGTGAATGAGCAGTTCTTC
J: TRBJ2-2; size: few; V: TRBV5-1; D: TRBD2; CDR3: CASSLGLAGFGGELFF; DNA: TGCGCCAGCAGCCTCGGACTAGCGGGCTTCGGAGGGGAGCTGTTTTTT
J: TRBJ2-5; size: .; V: TRBV5-1; D: .; CDR3: CASSLVESWETQYF; DNA: TGCGCCAGCAGCTTGGTAGAGTCCTGGGAGACCCAGTACTTC
J: TRBJ2-1; size: .; V: TRBV7-2; D: TRBD1; CDR3: CASTPGQGYNEQFF; DNA: TGTGCCAGTACTCCGGGACAGGGATACAATGAGCAGTTCTTC
J: TRBJ2-1; size: .; V: TRBV5-1; D: TRBD2; CDR3: CASRLAGGKSYNEQFF; DNA: TGCGCCAGCAGGTTAGCGGGAGGGAAGTCCTACAATGAGCAGTTCTTC
J: TRBJ1-1; size: .; V: TRBV7-9; D: TRBD1; CDR3: CASSTGQGSTEAFF; DNA: TGTGCCAGCAGCACGGGACAGGGGAGCACTGAAGCTTTCTTT
J: TRBJ2-5; size: few; V: TRBV6-5; D: .; CDR3: CASSPLNQGQETQYF; DNA: TGTGCCAGCAGCCCCTTAAACCAGGGACAAGAGACCCAGTACTTC
J: TRBJ2-2; size: .; V: TRBV14; D: TRBD2; CDR3: CASSHSLGLAGKNTGELFF; DNA: TGTGCCAGCAGCCATTCCTTGGGACTAGCGGGAAAGAACACCGGGGAGCTGTTTTTT
J: TRBJ1-2; size: .; V: TRBV2; D: .; CDR3: CASRTEIPYGYTF; DNA: TGTGCCAGCAGGACAGAGATTCCCTATGGCTACACCTTC
J: TRBJ2-7; size: .; V: TRBV30; D: .; CDR3: CAWSVQGLYEQYF; DNA: TGTGCCTGGAGTGTACAGGGTCTGTACGAGCAGTACTTC
J: TRBJ2-3; size: .; V: TRBV10-3; D: .; CDR3: CAISERGGGTDTQYF; DNA: TGTGCCATCAGTGAGAGGGGGGGCGGCACAGATACGCAGTATTTT
J: TRBJ1-3; size: .; V: TRBV7-9; D: TRBD1; CDR3: CASSYDRESFGNTIYF; DNA: TGTGCCAGCAGCTACGACAGGGAATCTTTTGGAAACACCATATATTTT
J: TRBJ2-2; size: few; V: TRBV11-2; D: .; CDR3: CASSSYTSHTGELFF; DNA: TGTGCCAGCAGCTCCTACACTAGTCACACCGGGGAGCTGTTTTTT
J: TRBJ2-7; size: .; V: TRBV7-9; D: .; CDR3: CASSLGGTVYEQYF; DNA: TGTGCCAGCAGTTTAGGCGGGACAGTCTACGAGCAGTACTTC
J: TRBJ2-7; size: few; V: TRBV7-2; D: TRBD1; CDR3: CASSLGQGAHEQYF; DNA: TGTGCCAGCAGCTTAGGCCAGGGGGCCCACGAGCAGTACTTC
J: TRBJ2-1; size: .; V: TRBV29-1; D: TRBD2; CDR3: CSVPRLGGYGNEQFF; DNA: TGCAGCGTCCCCCGATTGGGAGGGTATGGCAATGAGCAGTTCTTC
J: TRBJ1-5; size: few; V: TRBV11-2; D: .; CDR3: CASSQADRRDQPQHF; DNA: TGTGCCAGCAGCCAAGCCGACAGGAGAGATCAGCCCCAGCATTTT
J: TRBJ2-7; size: few; V: TRBV6-5; D: .; CDR3: CATNADYEQYF; DNA: TGTGCCACTAACGCCGACTACGAGCAGTACTTC
J: TRBJ2-7; size: .; V: TRBV4-3; D: TRBD2; CDR3: CASSQGVAGTYEQYF; DNA: TGCGCCAGCAGCCAAGGGGTAGCGGGGACCTACGAGCAGTACTTC
J: TRBJ2-1; size: few; V: TRBV7-3; D: TRBD1; CDR3: CASSLGTGVNEQFF; DNA: TGTGCCAGCAGCCTAGGGACAGGTGTCAATGAGCAGTTCTTC
J: TRBJ2-3; size: .; V: TRBV6-1; D: .; CDR3: CASSLYPGDTQYF; DNA: TGTGCCAGCAGTCTCTACCCTGGTGATACGCAGTATTTT
J: TRBJ2-1; size: .; V: TRBV9; D: TRBD2; CDR3: CASSVELIAGASEQFF; DNA: TGTGCCAGCAGCGTAGAGTTAATAGCGGGAGCTTCTGAGCAGTTCTTC
J: TRBJ1-2; size: few; V: TRBV6-6; D: .; CDR3: CASSYSGRSLRGYTF; DNA: TGTGCCAGCAGTTACTCCGGCAGAAGTTTGAGGGGCTACACCTTC
J: TRBJ2-1; size: few; V: TRBV10-3; D: .; CDR3: CAISGGGAKNEQFF; DNA: TGTGCCATCAGTGGGGGGGGCGCGAAAAATGAGCAGTTCTTC
J: TRBJ2-1; size: .; V: TRBV29-1; D: .; CDR3: CSVETYEGEQFF; DNA: TGCAGCGTTGAGACCTACGAGGGTGAGCAGTTCTTC
J: TRBJ1-2; size: .; V: TRBV7-3; D: .; CDR3: CASSLDSNYGYTF; DNA: TGTGCCAGCAGCCTTGACAGTAACTATGGCTACACCTTC
J: TRBJ2-7; size: few; V: TRBV5-6; D: TRBD1; CDR3: CASSSTLPGTGKDEQYF; DNA: TGTGCCAGCAGTTCTACCCTTCCCGGGACAGGGAAGGACGAGCAGTACTTC
J: TRBJ2-3; size: .; V: TRBV27; D: TRBD2; CDR3: CASSPLGLAGAEDTQYF; DNA: TGTGCCAGCAGTCCCCTCGGACTAGCGGGAGCCGAGGATACGCAGTATTTT
J: TRBJ2-7; size: .; V: TRBV7-8; D: TRBD1; CDR3: CASSLQERDRGYEQYF; DNA: TGTGCCAGCAGCCTCCAAGAAAGGGACAGGGGTTACGAGCAGTACTTC
J: TRBJ2-7; size: .; V: TRBV6-1; D: .; CDR3: CASSLPPVLEQYF; DNA: TGTGCCAGCAGTCTGCCCCCCGTACTCGAGCAGTACTTC
J: TRBJ2-3; size: few; V: TRBV25-1; D: .; CDR3: CASSVPNLDTQYF; DNA: TGTGCCAGCAGTGTACCGAACTTGGATACGCAGTATTTT
J: TRBJ2-3; size: .; V: TRBV7-2; D: .; CDR3: CASTAAGSADTQYF; DNA: TGTGCCAGCACCGCAGCGGGTTCAGCAGATACGCAGTATTTT
J: TRBJ2-7; size: few; V: TRBV18; D: TRBD1; CDR3: CASSPPDRHYEQYF; DNA: TGTGCCAGCTCACCTCCGGACAGGCACTACGAGCAGTACTTC
J: TRBJ2-7; size: .; V: TRBV28; D: TRBD1; CDR3: CASQPGQISYEQYF; DNA: TGTGCCAGCCAACCGGGACAGATTTCCTACGAGCAGTACTTC
J: TRBJ1-2; size: few; V: TRBV2; D: .; CDR3: CASRTGISGYTF; DNA: TGTGCCAGCAGAACCGGGATCTCCGGCTACACCTTC
J: TRBJ1-2; size: few; V: TRBV30; D: .; CDR3: CAWRRKQALYGYTF; DNA: TGTGCCTGGAGACGGAAACAGGCACTCTATGGCTACACCTTC